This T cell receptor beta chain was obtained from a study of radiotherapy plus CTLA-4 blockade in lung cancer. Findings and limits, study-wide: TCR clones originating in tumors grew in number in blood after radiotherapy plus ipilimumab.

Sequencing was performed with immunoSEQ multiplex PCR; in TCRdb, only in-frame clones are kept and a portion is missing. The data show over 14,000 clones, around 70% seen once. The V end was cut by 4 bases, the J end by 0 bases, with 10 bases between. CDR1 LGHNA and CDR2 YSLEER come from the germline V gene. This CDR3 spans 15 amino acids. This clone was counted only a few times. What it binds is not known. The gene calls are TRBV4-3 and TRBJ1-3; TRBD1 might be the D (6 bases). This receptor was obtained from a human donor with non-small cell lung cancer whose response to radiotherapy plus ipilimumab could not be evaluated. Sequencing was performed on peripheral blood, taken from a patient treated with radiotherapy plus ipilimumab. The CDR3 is CASSPRTDSGNTIYF. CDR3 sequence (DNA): TGCGCCAGCAGCCCTCGGACAGACTCTGGAAACACCATATATTTT.